The clone carrying this TCR beta chain was seen repeatedly, ten times or more. The data stem from a study of T cells in Graves' hyperthyroidism and ophthalmopathy. This CDR3 is 12 amino acids long. CDR1 is SGHTA, CDR2 FQGNSA, per germline. J lost 4 bases, V lost 8 bases, and 2 bases had no gene match. Amplified TCR beta CDR3 regions came from RNA transcripts. The HTBI primer set drove a first-round RT-PCR of the TCR CDR3. One entry per CDR3 protein, called by TCRdb with MiXCR from the multiplex PCR reads. The sample has 450,000 to 700,000 distinct CDR3 sequences; more than 45% are singletons. This chain joins TRBV7-2 and TRBJ2-5; 9 bases match TRBD1. The sample consisted of peripheral blood or thyroid tissue (not recorded which). The source of this sequence is an adult woman with Graves' disease, either hyperthyroidism or ophthalmopathy (not recorded which). In nucleotides, the CDR3 is TGTGCCAGCCAGGACAGGGGAGAGACCCAGTACTTC. Translated, it gives CASQDRGETQYF.